Below are 21 T cell receptor beta chains sequenced from a single sample in a study of control samples from healthy donors and cancer patients. Profiling relied on immunoSEQ multiplex PCR, and the TCRdb table lists in-frame clones only, not all of them. Among under 110,000 clones listed, around nine tenths were seen once. The sample was blood. The origin of the receptors is a man between 25 and 39 years old in good health.

J is TRBJ1-5 and V is TRBV12-3 or TRBV12-4, with no clear D. The length of the CDR3 is 13 residues. The germline V and J ends were trimmed by 5 bases and 4 bases, with 9 bases remaining between them. The CDR3 bases are TGTGCCAGCAGTCTACGGAGAAATCAGCCCCAGCATTTT. Protein product: CASSLRRNQPQHF.

The chain has TRBV18 and TRBJ2-1, with TRBD1 matching over 9 bases. The CDR3 has 16 residues. The V gene end was trimmed by 0 bases and the J gene end by 7 bases; junction bases not matched to a gene: 7. Per the germline V gene, CDR1 is KGHSH and CDR2 is LQKENI. CDR3 amino acids: CASSPPRDRVSNEQFF. CDR3 nucleotide sequence: TGTGCCAGCTCACCACCCCGGGACAGGGTTAGTAATGAGCAGTTCTTC. Combining the CDR3 with reference TRBV18 and TRBJ2-1 gives the whole variable domain NAGVMQNPRHLVRRRGQEARLRCSPMKGHSHVYWYRQLPEEGLKFMVYLQKENIIDESGMPKERFSAEFPKEGPSILRIQQVVRGDSAAYFCASSPPRDRVSNEQFFGPGTRLTVL.

This clone was detected only once. The CDR3 DNA sequence: TGTGCCAGTAGTATCCGGGGCCCCACTAGAGTCGCAGATACGCAGTATTTT. As protein: CASSIRGPTRVADTQYF. J is TRBJ2-3 and V is TRBV19; TRBD1 or TRBD2 may be the D gene (5 bases each). Germline lookup yields CDR1 LNHDA and CDR2 SQIVND (reference sequence). Trimming left V 3 bases short and J 4 bases short, with 20 bases between. The CDR3 has 17 residues.

V and J are TRBV13 and TRBJ2-3, with 8 bases aligning to TRBD2. Germline CDR1 reads PRHDT; CDR2 reads FYEKMQ (reference sequence). V trimming: 5 bases; J trimming: 2 bases; junction bases outside the gene matches: 9. The CDR3 is 16 residues long. CDR3 nucleotide sequence: TGTGCCAGCAGCACCCAAGGACTAGCATCCACAGATACGCAGTATTTT. It translates to CASSTQGLASTDTQYF. Looking up the rest from reference TRBV13 and TRBJ2-3 gives the full variable domain: AAGVIQSPRHLIKEKRETATLKCYPIPRHDTVYWYQQGPGQDPQFLISFYEKMQSDKGSIPDRFSAQQFSDYHSELNMSSLELGDSALYFCASSTQGLASTDTQYFGPGTRLTVL.

The chain carries TRBV28 and TRBJ1-2; D remains ambiguous. Between the trimmed V and J ends, which lost 6 bases and 8 bases, there was a span of 7 bases. The CDR3 runs to 10 residues. Germline V lookup: CDR1 MDHEN, CDR2 SYDVKM. CDR3 region: CASSMSGYTF. The CDR3 region has the DNA TGTGCCAGCAGCATGAGCGGCTACACCTTC.

The rearrangement uses TRBV30 and TRBJ1-2, with D unclear. Deletions cut 5 bases from V and 4 bases from J, with 17 bases between. In germline, CDR1 is GTSNPN, CDR2 SVGIG (reference sequence). The CDR3 has 14 amino acids. CDR3 loop: CAWGLEDPLYGYTF. The CDR3 bases are TGTGCCTGGGGCCTAGAGGATCCCCTCTATGGCTACACCTTC.

The chain carries TRBV6-7 and TRBJ2-1; 8 nucleotides agree with TRBD1. TRBV6-7 is annotated as an ORF whose role is uncertain. The CDR3 spans 15 residues. With V trimmed by 2 bases and J by 5 bases, 5 bases remained unmatched. The CDR3 spells CASSYIQGGNNEQFF. The DNA of the CDR3 is TGTGCCAGCAGTTACATACAGGGGGGTAACAATGAGCAGTTCTTC.

V usage is TRBV28 and J usage is TRBJ2-2; 8 nucleotides line up with TRBD2. The CDR3 contains 12 residues. V was clipped by 5 bases and J by 9 bases; unmatched bases: 2. The germline CDR1 and CDR2 sequences are MDHEN and SYDVKM. This chain's CDR3 is CASSRGGRELFF. In nucleotides, the CDR3 is TGTGCCAGCAGTCGCGGGGGGAGGGAGCTGTTTTTT. Full variable domain (remainder filled in from reference TRBV28 and TRBJ2-2): DVKVTQSSRYLVKRTGEKVFLECVQDMDHENMFWYRQDPGLGLRLIYFSYDVKMKEKGDIPEGYSVSREKKERFSLILESASTNQTSMYLCASSRGGRELFFGEGSRLTVL.

The chain couples TRBV5-1 to TRBJ2-3; D ambiguous. This CDR3 is built from 14 residues. In germline, CDR1 is SGHRS, CDR2 YFSETQ. Trimming stripped 4 bases from V and 1 base from J, with 10 bases between. This CDR3 is CASSTSGGTDTQYF. The CDR3 coding sequence is TGCGCCAGCAGCACCTCGGGCGGCACAGATACGCAGTATTTT. Together with reference TRBV5-1 and TRBJ2-3, the CDR3 gives the full variable domain: KAGVTQTPRYLIKTRGQQVTLSCSPISGHRSVSWYQQTPGQGLQFLFEYFSETQRNKGNFPGRFSGRQFSNSRSEMNVSTLELGDSALYLCASSTSGGTDTQYFGPGTRLTVL.

The chain employs TRBV11-2 and TRBJ2-5, with D tentatively TRBD1 or TRBD2 (5 bases each). V shed 7 bases and J shed 6 bases, with 9 bases lying between them. The germline V gene has CDR1 SGHAT and CDR2 FQNNGV. This CDR3 has 11 amino acids. CDR3 DNA sequence: TGTGCCAGCACCACGGGGCAGACCCAGTACTTC. This sequence encodes CASTTGQTQYF.

The rearrangement uses TRBV11-3 and TRBJ2-6; possibly TRBD1 or TRBD2 for D (5 bases each). This CDR3 contains 18 residues. CDR1 SGHNT and CDR2 YENEEA come from the germline V gene. Trimming shortened V by 1 base and J by 0 bases, and 13 bases separated the two germline ends. The DNA for the CDR3 is TGTGCCAGCAGCTTAGGGCAGGGAGAGCGCTCTGGGGCCAACGTCCTGACTTTC. It yields the protein CASSLGQGERSGANVLTF.

V and J are TRBV9 and TRBJ1-1; 7 nucleotides align to TRBD1. With V trimmed by 4 bases and J by 6 bases, 9 bases remained unmatched. Germline values: CDR1 SGDLS, CDR2 YYNGEE. This CDR3 has 14 residues. As DNA, the CDR3 is TGTGCCAGCAGCCCGGGACAGCCTGGGTCTGAAGCTTTCTTT. This codes for CASSPGQPGSEAFF.

V usage is TRBV19 and J usage is TRBJ2-7; D is possibly TRBD2 (5 bases). The CDR3 extends over 16 amino acids. The V and J ends lost 3 bases and 4 bases respectively, with 19 bases between them. The germline V gene encodes CDR1 LNHDA and CDR2 SQIVND (reference sequence). The DNA for the CDR3 is TGTGCCAGTAGTATCGCCCCCCGAGGGAGACAATACGAGCAGTACGTC. Its translation is CASSIAPRGRQYEQYV.

V is TRBV5-1 and J is TRBJ1-1, with D maybe TRBD1 (5 bases). The CDR3 is 13 residues long. Germline V gives CDR1 SGHRS, CDR2 YFSETQ. Trimming took 0 bases from V and 7 from J, leaving 10 bases between them. The CDR3 DNA sequence: TGCGCCAGCAGCTTGGGGACACACAGTGAAGCTTTCTTT. Translation gives CASSLGTHSEAFF.

In its sample, this clone was seen once. The V gene is TRBV25-1, the J gene TRBJ2-3; 15 bases align to TRBD2. Germline V gene data show CDR1 as MGHDK and CDR2 as SYGVNS. Trimming cost V 6 bases and J 4 bases; bases outside gene matches: 5. The CDR3 spans 16 residues. This CDR3 reads CASRGLAGGTADTQYF. The CDR3 nucleotides read TGTGCCAGCAGGGGACTAGCGGGAGGAACGGCAGATACGCAGTATTTT.

This clone was seen once. This sequence joins TRBV5-4 and TRBJ2-1; the match to TRBD1 covers 7 bases. Germline CDR1 is SGHNT and CDR2 is YYREEE (reference sequence). The CDR3 extends over 13 amino acids. The V gene end was trimmed by 4 bases and the J gene end by 8 bases; junction bases not matched to a gene: 6. The DNA for the CDR3 is TGTGCCAGCAGCCTGACAGGGACCGATGAGCAGTTCTTC. Translating gives CASSLTGTDEQFF.

This sequence joins TRBV7-8 and TRBJ2-6; D ambiguous. Looked up from germline, CDR1 is SGHVS and CDR2 is FQNEAQ. This CDR3 region has 18 residues. Trimming shortened V by 5 bases and J by 0 bases, and 17 bases separated the two germline ends. This CDR3 is CASSPKDHYLSGANVLTF. Written as DNA, the CDR3 is TGTGCCAGCAGCCCGAAGGACCACTACCTCTCTGGGGCCAACGTCCTGACTTTC.

The chain employs TRBV19 and TRBJ1-5; D not certain. The germline CDR1 and CDR2 sequences are LNHDA and SQIVND (reference sequence). The CDR3 runs to 17 residues. The V and J ends lost 6 bases and 0 bases respectively, with 18 bases between them. In nucleotides, the CDR3 is TGTGCCAGTAGCCCTCCTCCAAGGAGAAATAGCAATCAGCCCCAGCATTTT. This gives the protein CASSPPPRRNSNQPQHF.

The V call is TRBV30, the J call TRBJ1-2, with D possibly matching TRBD1 (5 bases). This CDR3 region has 12 residues. Trimming left V 1 base short and J 8 bases short, with 11 bases between. Germline V lookup: CDR1 GTSNPN, CDR2 SVGIG (reference sequence). CDR3 in DNA: TGTGCCTGGAGTGGGGGGAGGGAAGGCTACACCTTC. It yields the protein CAWSGGREGYTF.

The chain has TRBV19 and TRBJ1-2; 9 bases line up with TRBD1. Germline V gene sequence: CDR1 LNHDA, CDR2 SQIVND (reference sequence). The CDR3 runs to 17 residues. Germline trimming cut 6 bases from V and 4 bases from J; bases unmatched to any gene: 15. CDR3 sequence (DNA): TGTGCCAGTAGCAAAAGTCCCGGGACAGGGTCCGCCTATGGCTACACCTTC. Translated: CASSKSPGTGSAYGYTF.

The chain recombines TRBV19 with TRBJ2-1, with D perhaps TRBD2 (6 bases). V was cut by 7 bases and J by 8 bases, with 12 bases left in between. This CDR3 comprises 12 residues. Germline V CDR1 and CDR2: LNHDA, SQIVND (reference sequence). The CDR3 coding sequence is TGTGCCAGTACGAATGGAGGGGATGAGCAGTTCTTC. Translating gives CASTNGGDEQFF. The variable domain in full, with the rest retrieved from reference TRBV19 and TRBJ2-1, is DGGITQSPKYLFRKEGQNVTLSCEQNLNHDAMYWYRQDPGQGLRLIYYSQIVNDFQKGDIAEGYSVSREKKESFPLTVTSAQKNPTAFYLCASTNGGDEQFFGPGTRLTVL.